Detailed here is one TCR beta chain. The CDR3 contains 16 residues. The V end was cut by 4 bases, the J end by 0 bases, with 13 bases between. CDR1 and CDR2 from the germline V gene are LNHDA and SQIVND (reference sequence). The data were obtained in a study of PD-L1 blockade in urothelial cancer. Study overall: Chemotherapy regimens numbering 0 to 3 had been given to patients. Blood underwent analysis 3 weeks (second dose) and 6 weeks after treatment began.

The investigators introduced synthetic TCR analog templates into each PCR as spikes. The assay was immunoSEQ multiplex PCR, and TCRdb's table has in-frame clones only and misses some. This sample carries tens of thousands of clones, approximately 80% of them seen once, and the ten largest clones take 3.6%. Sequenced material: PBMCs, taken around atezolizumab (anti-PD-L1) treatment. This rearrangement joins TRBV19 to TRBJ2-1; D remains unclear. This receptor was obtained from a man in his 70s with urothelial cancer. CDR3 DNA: TGTGCCAGTAGTACCCCGACTTGGAGCTCCTACAATGAGCAGTTCTTC. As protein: CASSTPTWSSYNEQFF.